This T cell receptor (beta chain) emerged from a study of blood T cell repertoires in COVID-19. Whole-study context: The United States, Italy and Spain provided the acute and convalescent COVID-19 samples. Sources were T cells, B-cell-depleted T cells, or PBMCs; the material itself was cDNA or gDNA.

Method: immunoSEQ multiplex PCR; TCRdb's copy keeps in-frame clones and lacks some. The table lists over 150,000 clones, about nine tenths of them singletons. With V trimmed by 4 bases and J by 0 bases, 2 bases remained unmatched. CDR3 size: 16 residues. Germline V CDR1 and CDR2: ENHRY, SYGVKD. The specimen sequenced was peripheral blood. The rearrangement uses TRBV10-3 and TRBJ2-3; 12 nucleotides match TRBD2. The source is a man between 18 and 29 years old with COVID-19, enrolled during active disease. The CDR3 sequence is CAISAGTSGSTDTQYF. The DNA of the CDR3 is TGTGCCATCAGTGCTGGGACTAGCGGGAGCACAGATACGCAGTATTTT.